The 5 T cell receptor beta chains below were found in one sample sequenced in a study of early T cells in non-severe SARS-CoV-2 infection. MiXCR was run by TCRdb on the 5' RACE reads, yielding one entry per CDR3 protein. Of 60,000 or so distinct CDR3 sequences in the sample, approximately 10% were seen once. The specimen comprised whole blood, sampled at baseline. The source of these receptors is an adult who was a healthcare worker with PCR-confirmed SARS-CoV-2 infection or an uninfected control (not recorded which).

This clonotype was recorded many times. V gene TRBV6-5 combines with J gene TRBJ2-7, with D perhaps TRBD1 (6 bases). Trimming removed 6 bases from V and 2 bases from J, with 11 bases in between. This CDR3 contains 13 residues. CDR1 MNHEY and CDR2 SVGAGI come from the germline V gene. As DNA, the CDR3 is TGTGCCAGCAGACCACCAGGGGCCTACGAGCAGTACTTC. It translates to CASRPPGAYEQYF.

In its sample, this clonotype was seen many times. The gene calls are TRBV6-5 and TRBJ2-1; a weak D match, TRBD1 (6 bases). The V gene's germline CDR1 is MNHEY and CDR2 SVGAGI. The CDR3 is 14 amino acids. The V and J ends lost 4 bases and 3 bases respectively, with 10 bases between them. The CDR3 loop reads CASSSNRVYNEQFF. CDR3 DNA sequence: TGTGCCAGCAGTTCAAACAGGGTCTACAATGAGCAGTTCTTC.

This clonotype appeared a few times. The CDR3 is CSVEQGVNEKLFF. The CDR3 nucleotides are TGCAGCGTTGAGCAGGGGGTAAATGAAAAACTGTTTTTT. The chain combines TRBV29-1 with TRBJ1-4; 7 nucleotides match TRBD1. This CDR3 has 13 amino acids. Trimming at V came to 3 bases and at J to 5 bases, leaving 3 bases not matched to a gene. Germline-derived CDR1 and CDR2 are SQVTM and ANQGSEA.

The rearrangement links TRBV12-3 or TRBV12-4 to TRBJ2-3, with TRBD2 matching 11 bases. J was trimmed by 9 bases and V by 7 bases; bases with no gene match: 6. CDR3 length equals 13 residues. The CDR3 DNA sequence: TGTGCCAGCAATCCCTCTAGCGGGGGGACGCAGTATTTT. The encoded protein is CASNPSSGGTQYF.

The V and J genes are TRBV11-2 and TRBJ2-7; TRBD2 aligns across 11 bases. This CDR3 contains 15 residues. Germline lookup yields CDR1 SGHAT and CDR2 FQNNGV. With V trimmed by 9 bases and J by 4 bases, 11 bases remained unmatched. CDR3 sequence reads: CASGVAGGYSYEQYF. DNA for the CDR3: TGTGCCAGTGGAGTAGCGGGAGGGTATTCTTACGAGCAGTACTTC.